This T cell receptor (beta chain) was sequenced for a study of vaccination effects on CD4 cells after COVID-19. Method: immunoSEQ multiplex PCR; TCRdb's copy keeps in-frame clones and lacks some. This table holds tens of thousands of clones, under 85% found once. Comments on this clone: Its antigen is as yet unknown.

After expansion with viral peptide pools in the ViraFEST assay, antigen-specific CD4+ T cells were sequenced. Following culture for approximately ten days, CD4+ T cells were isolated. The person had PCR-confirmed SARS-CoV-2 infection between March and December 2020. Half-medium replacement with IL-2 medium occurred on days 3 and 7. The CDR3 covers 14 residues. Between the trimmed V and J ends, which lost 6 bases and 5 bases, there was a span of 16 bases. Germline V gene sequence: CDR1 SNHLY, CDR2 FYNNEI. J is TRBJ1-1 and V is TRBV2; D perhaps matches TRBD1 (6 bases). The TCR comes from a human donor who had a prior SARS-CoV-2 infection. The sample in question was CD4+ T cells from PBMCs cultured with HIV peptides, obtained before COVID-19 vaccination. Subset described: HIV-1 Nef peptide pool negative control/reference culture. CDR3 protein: CASRMGGALTEAFF. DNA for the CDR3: TGTGCCAGCAGAATGGGGGGGGCTTTAACTGAAGCTTTCTTT.